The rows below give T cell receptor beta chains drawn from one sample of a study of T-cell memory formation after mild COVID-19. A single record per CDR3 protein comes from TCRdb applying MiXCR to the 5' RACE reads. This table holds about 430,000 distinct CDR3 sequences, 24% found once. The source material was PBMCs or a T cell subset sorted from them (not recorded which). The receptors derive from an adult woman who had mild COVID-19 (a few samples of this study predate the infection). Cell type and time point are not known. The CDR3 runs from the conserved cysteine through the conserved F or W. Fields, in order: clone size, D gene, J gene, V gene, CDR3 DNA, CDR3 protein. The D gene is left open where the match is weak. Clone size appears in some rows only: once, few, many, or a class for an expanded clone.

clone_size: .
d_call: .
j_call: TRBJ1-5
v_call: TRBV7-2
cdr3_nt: TGTGCCACCGCCTCGGGTAGCAATCAGCCCCAGCATTTT
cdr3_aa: CATASGSNQPQHF

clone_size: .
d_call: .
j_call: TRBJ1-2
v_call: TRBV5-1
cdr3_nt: TGCGCCAGCAGCTCGGGGACTGCTGCTGGGGGCTACACCTTC
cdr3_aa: CASSSGTAAGGYTF

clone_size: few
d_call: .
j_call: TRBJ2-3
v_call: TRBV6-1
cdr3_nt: TGTGCCACGTGGGGCACAGATACGCAGTATTTT
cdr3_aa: CATWGTDTQYF

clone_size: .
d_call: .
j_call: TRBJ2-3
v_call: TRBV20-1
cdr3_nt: TGCAGTGCTAGTTATTCCCCAATAGGGACAGATACGCAGTATTTT
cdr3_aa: CSASYSPIGTDTQYF

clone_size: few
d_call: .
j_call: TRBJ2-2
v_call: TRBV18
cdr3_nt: TGTGCCAGCTCCGAAGCGTCACTAGCCTCTACCGGGGAGCTGTTTTTT
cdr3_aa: CASSEASLASTGELFF

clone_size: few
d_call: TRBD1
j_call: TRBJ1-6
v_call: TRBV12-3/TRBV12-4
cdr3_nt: TGTGCCAGCAGCAGGGACAGAAATGGTTCACCCCTCCACTTT
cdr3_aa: CASSRDRNGSPLHF

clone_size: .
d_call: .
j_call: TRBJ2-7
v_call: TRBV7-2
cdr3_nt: TGTGCCAGCAGCCCCCGGGACAAATACTACGAGCAGTACTTC
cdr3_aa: CASSPRDKYYEQYF

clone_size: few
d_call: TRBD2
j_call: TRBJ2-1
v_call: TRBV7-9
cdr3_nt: TGTGCCAGCAGCTTAGTGGGACTTCCGGGACTAGCGGGAAACAATGAGCAGTTCTTC
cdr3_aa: CASSLVGLPGLAGNNEQFF

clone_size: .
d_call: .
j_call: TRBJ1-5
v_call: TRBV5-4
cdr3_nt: TGTGCCAGCAGCTTGGATGCGGGTCCTAATCAGCCCCAGCATTTT
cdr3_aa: CASSLDAGPNQPQHF

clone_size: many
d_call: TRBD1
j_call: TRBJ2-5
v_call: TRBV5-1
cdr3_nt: TGCGCCAGCTCCCGAGGGGGCAGCCAAGAGACCCAGTACTTC
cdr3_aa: CASSRGGSQETQYF

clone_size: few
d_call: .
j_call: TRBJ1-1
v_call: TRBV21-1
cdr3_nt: TGTGCCAGCAGCAAAGGAGCGGACGTGAACACTGAAGCTTTCTTT
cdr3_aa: CASSKGADVNTEAFF

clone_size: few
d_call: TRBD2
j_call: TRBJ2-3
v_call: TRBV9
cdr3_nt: TGTGCCAGCAGCGTAGAGCGGGGGGGCCGAACAGATACGCAGTATTTT
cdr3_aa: CASSVERGGRTDTQYF

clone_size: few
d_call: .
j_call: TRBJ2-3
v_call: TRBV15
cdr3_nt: TGTGCCACCCGGGCTGGGCGGACTAGCACAGATACGCAGTATTTT
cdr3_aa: CATRAGRTSTDTQYF

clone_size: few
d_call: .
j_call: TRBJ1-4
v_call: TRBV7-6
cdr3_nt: TGTGCCAGCAGCTTAGAGGACGAAAATGAAAAACTGTTTTTT
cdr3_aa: CASSLEDENEKLFF

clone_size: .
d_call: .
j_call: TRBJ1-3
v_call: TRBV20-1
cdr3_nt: TGCAGTGCCACCGGGACTATAGCACCTGGGAGAAACACCATATATTTT
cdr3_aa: CSATGTIAPGRNTIYF

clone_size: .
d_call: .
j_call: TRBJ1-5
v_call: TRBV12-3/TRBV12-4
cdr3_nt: TGTGCCAGCGGCAGGGCCTTTCAGCCCCAGCATTTT
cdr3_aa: CASGRAFQPQHF

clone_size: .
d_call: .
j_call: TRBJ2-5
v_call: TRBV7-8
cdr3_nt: TGTGCCAGCAGCTTGAAGGAAGGGATGGGGGGAGAGACCCAGTACTTC
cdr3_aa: CASSLKEGMGGETQYF

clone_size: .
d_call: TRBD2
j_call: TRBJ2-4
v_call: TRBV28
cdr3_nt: TGTGCCAGCCGGGGGGGAAGTCAGGCCAAAAACATTCAGTACTTC
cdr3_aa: CASRGGSQAKNIQYF

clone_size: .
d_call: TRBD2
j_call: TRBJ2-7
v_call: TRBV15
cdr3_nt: TGTGCCACCAGCGGATCTGGGGGGGTAGAGTACGAGCAGTACTTC
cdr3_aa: CATSGSGGVEYEQYF

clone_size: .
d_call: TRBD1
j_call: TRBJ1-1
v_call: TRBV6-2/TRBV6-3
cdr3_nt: TGTGCCAGCATCGACAGGGTGTACACTGAAGCTTTCTTT
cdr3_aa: CASIDRVYTEAFF

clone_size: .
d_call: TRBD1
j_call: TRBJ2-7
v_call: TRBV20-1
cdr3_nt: TGCAGTGCTAGAGATGGACAGGGGGGGTACGAGCAGTACTTC
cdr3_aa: CSARDGQGGYEQYF

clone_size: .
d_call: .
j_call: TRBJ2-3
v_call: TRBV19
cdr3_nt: TGTGCCAGTAGTATAGGGCCCCGAGATACGCAGTATTTT
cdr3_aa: CASSIGPRDTQYF

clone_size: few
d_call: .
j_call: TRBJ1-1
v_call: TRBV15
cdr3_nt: TGTGCCACCAGCCCCGGGCGAAGGACGGGGGGCACTGAAGCTTTCTTT
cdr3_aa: CATSPGRRTGGTEAFF

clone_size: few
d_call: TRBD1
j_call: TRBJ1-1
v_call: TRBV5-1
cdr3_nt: TGCGCCAGCAGCGCAGCCGGGACAGTAAACACTGAAGCTTTCTTT
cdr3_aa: CASSAAGTVNTEAFF

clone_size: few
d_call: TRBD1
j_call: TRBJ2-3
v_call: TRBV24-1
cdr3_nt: TGTGCCACCAGTCGACGACAGGGCCCCACAGATACGCAGTATTTT
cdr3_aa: CATSRRQGPTDTQYF

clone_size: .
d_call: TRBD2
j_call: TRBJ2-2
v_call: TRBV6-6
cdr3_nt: TGTGCCAGCGTAACTAGCGGGAGCGGCACCGGGGAGCTGTTTTTT
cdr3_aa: CASVTSGSGTGELFF

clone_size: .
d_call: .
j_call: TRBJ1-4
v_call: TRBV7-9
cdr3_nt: TGTGCCAGCAGTTCCACGAGGGGGATCGCAACTAATGAAAAACTGTTTTTT
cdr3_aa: CASSSTRGIATNEKLFF

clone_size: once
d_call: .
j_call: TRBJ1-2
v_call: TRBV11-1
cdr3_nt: TGTGCCAGCAGCCACACAGTGGTAGATGGCTACACCTTC
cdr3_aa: CASSHTVVDGYTF

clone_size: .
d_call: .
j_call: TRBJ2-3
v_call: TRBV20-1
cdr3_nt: TGCAGTGCTCAGGAAAGCACAGATACGCAGTATTTT
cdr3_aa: CSAQESTDTQYF

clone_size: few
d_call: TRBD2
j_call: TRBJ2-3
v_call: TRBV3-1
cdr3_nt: TGTGCCAGCAGCCAAGCGACTAGCGGGGGGGATACGCAGTATTTT
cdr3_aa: CASSQATSGGDTQYF

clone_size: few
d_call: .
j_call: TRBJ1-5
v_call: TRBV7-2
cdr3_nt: TGTGCCAGCAGCTTAGGGTCGGGGGCGCGGAATCAGCCCCAGCATTTT
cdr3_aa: CASSLGSGARNQPQHF

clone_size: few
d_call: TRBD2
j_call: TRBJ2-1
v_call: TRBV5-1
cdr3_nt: TGCGCCAGCAGCTTCCCGGGGGGGCGGTCTTGGTCCTACAATGAGCAGTTCTTC
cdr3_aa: CASSFPGGRSWSYNEQFF

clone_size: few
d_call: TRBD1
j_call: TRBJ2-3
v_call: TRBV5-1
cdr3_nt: TGCGCCAGCAGCCCAGACAGGGTGTGGGATACGCAGTATTTT
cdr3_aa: CASSPDRVWDTQYF

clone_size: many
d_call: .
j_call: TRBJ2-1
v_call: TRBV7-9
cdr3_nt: TGTGCCAGCAGCTTTATCCCAGGGTCAGGGAATGAGCAGTTCTTC
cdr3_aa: CASSFIPGSGNEQFF

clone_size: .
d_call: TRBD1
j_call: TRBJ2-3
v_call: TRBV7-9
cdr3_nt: TGTGCCAGCAGCCGGGACAGGGGATTTCCCACAGATACGCAGTATTTT
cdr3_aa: CASSRDRGFPTDTQYF

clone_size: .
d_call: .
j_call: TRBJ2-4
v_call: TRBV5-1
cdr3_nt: TGCGCCAGCGCCCGGGGAGAAGCCAAAAACATTCAGTACTTC
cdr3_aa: CASARGEAKNIQYF

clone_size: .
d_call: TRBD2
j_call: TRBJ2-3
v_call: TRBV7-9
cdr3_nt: TGTGCCAGCAGCGTAGCGGGAGAAGCAGATACGCAGTATTTT
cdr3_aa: CASSVAGEADTQYF

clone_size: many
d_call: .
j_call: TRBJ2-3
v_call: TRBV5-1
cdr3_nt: TGCGCCAGCAGCGTCCAGGGGATGAGCACAGATACGCAGTATTTT
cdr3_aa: CASSVQGMSTDTQYF

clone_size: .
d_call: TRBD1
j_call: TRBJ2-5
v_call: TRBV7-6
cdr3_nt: TGTGCCAGCAGCTTAGCGGGACAGGAGAGAGAGACCCAGTACTTC
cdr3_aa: CASSLAGQERETQYF

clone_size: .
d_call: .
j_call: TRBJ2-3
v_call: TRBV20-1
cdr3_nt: TGCAGTGCTAGAGGTCAAACAGGGATCGCAGATACGCAGTATTTT
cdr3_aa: CSARGQTGIADTQYF

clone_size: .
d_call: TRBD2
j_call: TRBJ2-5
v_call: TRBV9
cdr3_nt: TGTGCCAGCAGCGTAGGGACTAGCGGGGGAGAGACCCAGTACTTC
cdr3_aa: CASSVGTSGGETQYF

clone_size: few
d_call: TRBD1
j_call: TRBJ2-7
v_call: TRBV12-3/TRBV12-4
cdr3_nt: TGTGCCAGCAGTTTTGACAGGGCTAACGAGCAGTACTTC
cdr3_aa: CASSFDRANEQYF

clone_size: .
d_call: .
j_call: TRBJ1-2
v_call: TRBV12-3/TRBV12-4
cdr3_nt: TGTGCCAGCAGCCCGACAGGTGTCTATGGCTACACCTTC
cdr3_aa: CASSPTGVYGYTF

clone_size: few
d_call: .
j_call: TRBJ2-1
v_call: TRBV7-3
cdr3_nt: TGTGCCAGCAGCTTGAAGGGGGACAATGAGCAGTTCTTC
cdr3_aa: CASSLKGDNEQFF

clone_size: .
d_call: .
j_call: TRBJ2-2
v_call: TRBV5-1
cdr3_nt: TGCGCCAGCAGCTTATCCAAGGGGAACGGGGAGCTGTTTTTT
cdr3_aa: CASSLSKGNGELFF

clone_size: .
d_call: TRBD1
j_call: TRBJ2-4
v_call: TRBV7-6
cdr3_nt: TGTGCCAGCAGCTTAAACAGGGGTCTGAACATTCAGTACTTC
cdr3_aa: CASSLNRGLNIQYF

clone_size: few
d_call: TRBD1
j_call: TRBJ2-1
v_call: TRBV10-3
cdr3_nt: TGTGCCATCAGTGAACCGACAGGGGTCTACAATGAGCAGTTCTTC
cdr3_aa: CAISEPTGVYNEQFF

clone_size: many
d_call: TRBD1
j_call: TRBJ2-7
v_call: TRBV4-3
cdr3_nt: TGCGCCAGCAGCCAGAAGACAGGGGCTAACTACGAGCAGTACTTC
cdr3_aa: CASSQKTGANYEQYF

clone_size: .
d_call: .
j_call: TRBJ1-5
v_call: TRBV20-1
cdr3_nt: TGCAGTGCTAGCGGGCTCGATCAGCCCCAGCATTTT
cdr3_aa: CSASGLDQPQHF

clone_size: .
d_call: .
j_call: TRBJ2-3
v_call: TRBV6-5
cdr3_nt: TGTGCCAGCAGCCCCTACGCCAGTACAGATACGCAGTATTTT
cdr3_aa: CASSPYASTDTQYF

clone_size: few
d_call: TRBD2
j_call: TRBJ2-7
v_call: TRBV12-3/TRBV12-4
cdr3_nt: TGTGCCAGCAGTTCCGGGACTAGCGGGAGGAACGAGCAGTACTTC
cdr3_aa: CASSSGTSGRNEQYF

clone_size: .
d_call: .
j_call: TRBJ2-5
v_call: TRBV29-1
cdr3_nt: TGCAGCGTCCGGGCCCTGTTGGGGGAGACCCAGTACTTC
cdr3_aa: CSVRALLGETQYF

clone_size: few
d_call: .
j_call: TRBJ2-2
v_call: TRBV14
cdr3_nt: TGTGCCAGCAGCCAAGATCAGGGTCCCGGGGAGCTGTTTTTT
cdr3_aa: CASSQDQGPGELFF

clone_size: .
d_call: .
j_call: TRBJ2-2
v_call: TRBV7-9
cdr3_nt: TGTGCCAGCAGCTTAGGCGGAAACGGGGAGCTGTTTTTT
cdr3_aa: CASSLGGNGELFF

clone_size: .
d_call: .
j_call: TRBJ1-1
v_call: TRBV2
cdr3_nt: TGTGCCAGCAGCCGTTCCCCACAGAGGGGCACTGAAGCTTTCTTT
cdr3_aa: CASSRSPQRGTEAFF